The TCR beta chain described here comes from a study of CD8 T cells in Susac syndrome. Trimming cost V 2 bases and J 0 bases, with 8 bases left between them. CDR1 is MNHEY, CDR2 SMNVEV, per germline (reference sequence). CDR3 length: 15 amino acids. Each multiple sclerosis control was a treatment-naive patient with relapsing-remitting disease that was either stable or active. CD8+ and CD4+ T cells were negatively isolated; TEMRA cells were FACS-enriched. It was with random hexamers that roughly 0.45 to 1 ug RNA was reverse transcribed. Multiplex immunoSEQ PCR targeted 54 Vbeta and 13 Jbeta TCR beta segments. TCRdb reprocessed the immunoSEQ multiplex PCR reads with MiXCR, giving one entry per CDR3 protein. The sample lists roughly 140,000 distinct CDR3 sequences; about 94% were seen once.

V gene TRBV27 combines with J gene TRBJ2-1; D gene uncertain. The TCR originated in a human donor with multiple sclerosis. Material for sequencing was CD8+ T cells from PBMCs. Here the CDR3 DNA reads TGTGCCAGCAGTTTACAAGTCCCCTCCTACAATGAGCAGTTCTTC. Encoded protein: CASSLQVPSYNEQFF.